This T cell receptor beta chain was identified in a study of T cells in Graves' hyperthyroidism and ophthalmopathy. RNA transcripts yielded amplified TCR beta CDR3 regions. First-round RT-PCR targeting the TCR CDR3 was performed with the HTBI primer set. One entry per CDR3 protein, called by TCRdb with MiXCR from the multiplex PCR reads. This table has 500,000 to 600,000 distinct CDR3 sequences, around 42% appearing once. Patients were excluded because of uncontrolled infection, other autoimmune disease, pregnancy or lactation. Diagnostic decisions used clinical symptoms, serum thyroxine and TRAb, thyroid ultrasound and orbital computed tomography. The sequence came from a woman in her late teens or twenties with Graves' hyperthyroidism. The specimen sequenced was peripheral blood or thyroid tissue (not recorded which).

CDR3 sequence (DNA): TGCAGCGTTGAAGGGGCGGGAGACACCGGGGAGCTGTTTTTT. Translated: CSVEGAGDTGELFF. This sequence joins TRBV29-1 and TRBJ2-2; 7 bases fit TRBD2. The CDR3 spans 14 residues. Trimming cost V 1 base and J 3 bases; bases outside gene matches: 2. Germline V gene lookup returns CDR1 SQVTM and CDR2 ANQGSEA.